This T cell receptor (beta chain) was identified in a study of blood T cells in healthy people across ages. For the study at large: When template switching was applied, about one barcoded beta molecule was captured per two T cells. Study-wide findings and caveats: As age increased, TCR beta diversity per million T cells fell in a roughly linear fashion.

With a J-beta primer mix and a sample-barcoded 5' primer, a second PCR ran 7 to 11 cycles. TCRdb called the 5' RACE reads again in MiXCR, with one record for every CDR3 protein. The sample shows approximately 820,000 distinct CDR3 sequences, 40% to 50% of them seen only once. Regarding this clonotype: Its antigen is not identified.

Per the germline V gene, CDR1 is KGHDR and CDR2 is SFDVKD. This CDR3 has 15 residues. This sequence was found in a man aged 60-69 years in good health. Specimen: blood. The genes are TRBV24-1 and TRBJ2-7; D tentatively fits TRBD1 or TRBD2 (5 bases each). Gene TRBJ2-5 matches the end of the DNA better, so the J call may be wrong. The CDR3 nucleotides are TGTGCCACCAGTGATCCGGGCAGGGAGAAAGAGACCCAGTACTTC. Translation gives CATSDPGREKETQYF.